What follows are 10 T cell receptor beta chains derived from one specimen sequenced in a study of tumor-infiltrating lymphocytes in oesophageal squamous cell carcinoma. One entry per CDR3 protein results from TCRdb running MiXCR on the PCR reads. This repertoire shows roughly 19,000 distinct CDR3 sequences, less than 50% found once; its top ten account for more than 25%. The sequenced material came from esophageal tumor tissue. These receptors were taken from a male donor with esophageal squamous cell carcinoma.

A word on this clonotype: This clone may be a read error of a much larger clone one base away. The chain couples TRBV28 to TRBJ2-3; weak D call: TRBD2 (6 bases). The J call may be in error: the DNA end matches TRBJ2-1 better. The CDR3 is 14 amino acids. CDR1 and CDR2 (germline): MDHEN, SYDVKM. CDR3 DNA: TGTGCCAGCAGTTTGCGGGGTGTGCTGGACGAGCAGTTCTTC. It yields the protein CASSLRGVLDEQFF.

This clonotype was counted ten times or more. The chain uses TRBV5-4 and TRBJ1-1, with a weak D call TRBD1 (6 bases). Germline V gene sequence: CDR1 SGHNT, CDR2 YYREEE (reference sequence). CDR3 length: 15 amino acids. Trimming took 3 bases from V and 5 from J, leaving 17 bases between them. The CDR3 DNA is TGTGCCAGCAGCTGGGAGAGGGGGGAGGGGACTGAAGCTTTCTTT. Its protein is CASSWERGEGTEAFF.

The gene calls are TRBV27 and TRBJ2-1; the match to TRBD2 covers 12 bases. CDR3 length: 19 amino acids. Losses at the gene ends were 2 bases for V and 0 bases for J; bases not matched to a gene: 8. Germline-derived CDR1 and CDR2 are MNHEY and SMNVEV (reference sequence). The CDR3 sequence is CASSLGTSGFHGSYNEQFF. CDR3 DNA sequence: TGTGCCAGCAGTTTAGGGACTAGCGGGTTCCACGGCTCCTACAATGAGCAGTTCTTC.

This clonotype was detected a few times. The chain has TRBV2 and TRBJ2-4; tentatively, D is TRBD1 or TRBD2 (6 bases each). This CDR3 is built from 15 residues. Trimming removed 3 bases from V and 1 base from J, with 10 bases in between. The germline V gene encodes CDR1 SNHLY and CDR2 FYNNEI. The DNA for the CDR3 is TGTGCCAGCAGTGATCCGGGGGCGGCCAAAAACATTCAGTACTTC. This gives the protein CASSDPGAAKNIQYF.

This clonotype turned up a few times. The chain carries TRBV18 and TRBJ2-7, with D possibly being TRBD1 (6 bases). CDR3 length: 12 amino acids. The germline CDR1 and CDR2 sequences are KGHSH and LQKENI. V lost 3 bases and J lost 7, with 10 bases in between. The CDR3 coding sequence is TGTGCCAGCTCACCTCAGGGGAAAGAGCAGTACTTC. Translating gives CASSPQGKEQYF.

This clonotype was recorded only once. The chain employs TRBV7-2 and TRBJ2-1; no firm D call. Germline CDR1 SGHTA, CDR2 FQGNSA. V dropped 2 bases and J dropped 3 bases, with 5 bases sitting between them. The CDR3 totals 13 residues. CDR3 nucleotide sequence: TGTGCCAGCAGCTTAAGTCACTACAATGAGCAGTTCTTC. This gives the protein CASSLSHYNEQFF.

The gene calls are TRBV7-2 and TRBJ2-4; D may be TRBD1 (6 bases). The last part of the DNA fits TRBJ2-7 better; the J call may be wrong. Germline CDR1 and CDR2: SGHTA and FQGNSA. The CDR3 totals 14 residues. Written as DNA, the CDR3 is TGTGCCAGCAGCTTAAGCCAGGGGCGCTACGAGCAGTACTTC. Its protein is CASSLSQGRYEQYF.

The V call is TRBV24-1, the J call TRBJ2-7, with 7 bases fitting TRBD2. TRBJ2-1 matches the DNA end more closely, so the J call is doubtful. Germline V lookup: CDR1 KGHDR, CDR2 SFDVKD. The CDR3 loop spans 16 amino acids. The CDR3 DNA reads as TGTGCCACCAGTGATCGGGGCGGGAGCAGGGTGAATGAGCAGTTCTTC. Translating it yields CATSDRGGSRVNEQFF.

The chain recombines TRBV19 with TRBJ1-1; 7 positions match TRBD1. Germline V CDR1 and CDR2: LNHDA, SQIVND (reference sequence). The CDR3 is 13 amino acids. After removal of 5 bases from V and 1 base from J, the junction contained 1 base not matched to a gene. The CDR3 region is CASSRTGNTEAFF. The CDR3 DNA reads TGTGCCAGTAGTCGGACAGGGAACACTGAAGCTTTCTTT.

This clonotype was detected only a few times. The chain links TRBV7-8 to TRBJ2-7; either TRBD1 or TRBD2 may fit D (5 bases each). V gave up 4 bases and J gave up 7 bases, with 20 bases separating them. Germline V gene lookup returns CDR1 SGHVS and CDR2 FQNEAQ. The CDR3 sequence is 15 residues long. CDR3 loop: CASSYRGRGAHEQYF. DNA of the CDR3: TGTGCCAGCAGCTATCGGGGCAGAGGGGCACATGAGCAGTACTTC.